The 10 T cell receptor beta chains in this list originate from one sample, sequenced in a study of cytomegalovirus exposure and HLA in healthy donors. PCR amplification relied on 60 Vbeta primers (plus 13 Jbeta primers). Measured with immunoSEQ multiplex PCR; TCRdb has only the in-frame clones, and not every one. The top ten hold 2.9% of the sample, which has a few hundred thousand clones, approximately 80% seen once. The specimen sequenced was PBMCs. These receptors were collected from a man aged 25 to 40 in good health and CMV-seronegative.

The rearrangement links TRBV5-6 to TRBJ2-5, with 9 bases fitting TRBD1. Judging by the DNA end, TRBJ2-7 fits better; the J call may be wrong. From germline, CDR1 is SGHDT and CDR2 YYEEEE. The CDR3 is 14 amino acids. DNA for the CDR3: TGTGCCAGCAGCGTCGGGACAGGGTATACCGAGCAGTACTTC. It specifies CASSVGTGYTEQYF.

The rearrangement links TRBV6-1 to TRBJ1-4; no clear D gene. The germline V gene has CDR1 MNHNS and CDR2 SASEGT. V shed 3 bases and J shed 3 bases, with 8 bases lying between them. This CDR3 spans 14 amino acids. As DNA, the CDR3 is TGTGCCAGCAGTGAGACTCCAGCTAATGAAAAACTGTTTTTT. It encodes CASSETPANEKLFF.

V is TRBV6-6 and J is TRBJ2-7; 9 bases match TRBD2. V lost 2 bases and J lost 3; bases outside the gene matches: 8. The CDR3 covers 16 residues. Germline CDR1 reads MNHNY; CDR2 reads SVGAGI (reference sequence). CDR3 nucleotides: TGTGCCAGCAGTTACGTGGCTAGCGGGGTTCGCTACGAGCAGTACTTC. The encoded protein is CASSYVASGVRYEQYF.

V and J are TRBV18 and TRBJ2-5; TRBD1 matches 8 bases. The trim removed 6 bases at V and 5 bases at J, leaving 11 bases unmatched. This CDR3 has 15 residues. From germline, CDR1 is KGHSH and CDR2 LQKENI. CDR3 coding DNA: TGTGCCAGCTCTCCTGGACAGGGTTCAAGGGAGACCCAGTACTTC. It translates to CASSPGQGSRETQYF.

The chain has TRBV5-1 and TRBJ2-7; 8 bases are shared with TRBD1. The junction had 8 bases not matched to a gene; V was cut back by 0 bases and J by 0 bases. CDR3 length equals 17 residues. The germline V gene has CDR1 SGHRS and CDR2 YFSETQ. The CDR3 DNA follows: TGCGCCAGCAGCTTGGGGACAGGGTTATTATCCTCCTACGAGCAGTACTTC. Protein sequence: CASSLGTGLLSSYEQYF. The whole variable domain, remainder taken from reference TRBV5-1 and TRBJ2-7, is KAGVTQTPRYLIKTRGQQVTLSCSPISGHRSVSWYQQTPGQGLQFLFEYFSETQRNKGNFPGRFSGRQFSNSRSEMNVSTLELGDSALYLCASSLGTGLLSSYEQYFGPGTRLTVT.

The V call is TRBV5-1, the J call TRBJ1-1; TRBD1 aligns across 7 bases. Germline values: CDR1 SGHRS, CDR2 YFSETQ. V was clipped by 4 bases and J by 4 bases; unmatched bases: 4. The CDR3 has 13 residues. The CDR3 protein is CASSRQGATEAFF. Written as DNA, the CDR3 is TGCGCCAGCAGCCGACAGGGTGCCACTGAAGCTTTCTTT.

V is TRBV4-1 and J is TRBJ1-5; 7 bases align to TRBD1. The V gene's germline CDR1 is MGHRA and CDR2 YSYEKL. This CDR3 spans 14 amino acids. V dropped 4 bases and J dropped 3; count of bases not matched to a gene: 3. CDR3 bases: TGCGCCAGCAGCCTTGGACAGGTCAATCAGCCCCAGCATTTT. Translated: CASSLGQVNQPQHF.

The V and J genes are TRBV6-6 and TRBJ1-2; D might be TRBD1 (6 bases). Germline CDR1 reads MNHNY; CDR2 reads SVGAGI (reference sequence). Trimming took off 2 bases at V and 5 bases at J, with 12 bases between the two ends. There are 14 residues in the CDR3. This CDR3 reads CASSYLDREYGYTF. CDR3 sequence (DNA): TGTGCCAGCAGTTACCTGGACAGAGAATATGGCTACACCTTC.

CDR3 residues: CASSLAVPGGRETQYF. CDR3 bases: TGTGCCAGCAGCTTGGCCGTTCCAGGTGGTAGGGAGACCCAGTACTTC. The chain recombines TRBV5-5 with TRBJ2-5; D is uncertain. CDR1 is SGHKS, CDR2 YYEKEE, per germline (reference sequence). V was shortened by 0 bases and J by 5 bases, with 17 bases between the two germline ends. The CDR3 has 16 residues.

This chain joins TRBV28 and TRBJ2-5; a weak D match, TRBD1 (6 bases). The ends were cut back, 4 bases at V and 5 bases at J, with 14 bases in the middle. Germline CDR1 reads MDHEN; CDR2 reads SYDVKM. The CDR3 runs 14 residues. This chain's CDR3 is CASSSGHSRETQYF. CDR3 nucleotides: TGTGCCAGCAGTTCGGGACACTCGCGGGAGACCCAGTACTTC.